A single sample is the source of the 18 T cell receptor beta chains below, sequenced in a study of early T cells in non-severe SARS-CoV-2 infection. TCRdb independently ran MiXCR on the 5' RACE reads; one entry per CDR3 protein. Found here are around 84,000 distinct CDR3 sequences, about 15% of them singletons; the top ten hold roughly 7%. Material for sequencing was whole blood. The receptors derive from an adult who was a healthcare worker with PCR-confirmed SARS-CoV-2 infection or an uninfected control (not recorded which).

The chain has TRBV14 and TRBJ2-6; D call uncertain. The CDR3 is made up of 15 amino acids. Trimming removed 0 bases at V and 0 bases at J, with 3 bases between. Per the germline V gene, CDR1 is SGHDN and CDR2 is FVKESK. As DNA, the CDR3 is TGTGCCAGCAGCCAAGATTTCTCTGGGGCCAACGTCCTGACTTTC. It specifies CASSQDFSGANVLTF.

This clonotype was seen repeatedly, ten times or more. The chain combines TRBV25-1 with TRBJ2-2, with no clear D. The V and J ends lost 6 bases and 0 bases respectively, with 5 bases between them. Germline V gene lookup returns CDR1 MGHDK and CDR2 SYGVNS. The CDR3 sequence is 13 residues long. This chain's CDR3 is CASSPSNTGELFF. The DNA for the CDR3 is TGTGCCAGCAGCCCTTCGAACACCGGGGAGCTGTTTTTT.

The V and J genes are TRBV6-2 or TRBV6-3 and TRBJ1-5; a possible D gene is TRBD1 (5 bases). V lost 6 bases and J lost 4, with 16 bases in between. Germline V gene lookup returns CDR1 MNHEY and CDR2 SVGEGT. The length of the CDR3 is 15 residues. CDR3 region: CASSPGGGGNQPQHF. The CDR3 nucleotides are TGTGCCAGCAGCCCCGGTGGGGGAGGGAATCAGCCCCAGCATTTT.

V usage is TRBV30 and J usage is TRBJ1-3; D gene ambiguous. The CDR3 has 15 residues. Germline V gives CDR1 GTSNPN, CDR2 SVGIG (reference sequence). With 5 bases removed from V and 0 bases from J, the gap between germline ends came to 14 bases. CDR3 sequence reads: CAWAPREISGNTIYF. The CDR3 DNA sequence: TGTGCCTGGGCCCCGCGGGAAATCTCTGGAAACACCATATATTTT.

This clonotype was counted a few times. The V and J genes are TRBV6-2 or TRBV6-3 and TRBJ2-1; no firm D call. This CDR3 comprises 12 residues. CDR1 and CDR2 from the germline V gene are MNHEY and SVGEGT. Trimming took off 4 bases at V and 5 bases at J, with 6 bases between the two ends. The CDR3 here is CASSFWNNEQFF. For the CDR3, the DNA is TGTGCCAGCAGTTTTTGGAACAATGAGCAGTTCTTC.

This clonotype was observed a few times. The chain is built from TRBV20-1 and TRBJ1-4, with 9 positions matching TRBD1. The CDR3 has 14 residues. V gave up 6 bases and J gave up 8 bases; unmatched junction bases: 10. The germline V gene has CDR1 DFQATT and CDR2 SNEGSKA (reference sequence). The CDR3 loop is CSAEPGQGDEKLFF. The DNA for the CDR3 is TGCAGTGCGGAACCGGGACAGGGTGACGAAAAACTGTTTTTT.

The chain is built from TRBV7-2 and TRBJ1-5, with TRBD1 matching 9 bases. The V segment lost 4 bases and the J segment 3 bases; nucleotides outside the gene matches: 7. Germline CDR1 is SGHTA and CDR2 is FQGNSA. This CDR3 spans 16 amino acids. The CDR3 bases are TGTGCCAGCAGCTCCCCCGGACAGGGGATCAATCAGCCCCAGCATTTT. This encodes CASSSPGQGINQPQHF. Together with reference TRBV7-2 and TRBJ1-5, the CDR3 gives the full variable domain: GAGVSQSPSNKVTEKGKDVELRCDPISGHTALYWYRQSLGQGLEFLIYFQGNSAPDKSGLPSDRFSAERTGGSVSTLTIQRTQQEDSAVYLCASSSPGQGINQPQHFGDGTRLSIL.

The V and J genes are TRBV11-2 and TRBJ2-1, with 9 positions matching TRBD2. This CDR3 spans 22 amino acids. Unmatched junction bases numbered 20, after V lost 0 bases and J lost 2 bases. Germline V lookup: CDR1 SGHAT, CDR2 FQNNGV. CDR3 in amino acids: CASSLETDYLSGSSGAYNEQFF. Here the CDR3 DNA reads TGTGCCAGCAGCTTAGAGACAGACTACCTTAGCGGGAGTTCGGGGGCCTACAATGAGCAGTTCTTC.

V and J are TRBV27 and TRBJ2-2; TRBD2 agrees at 7 bases. V lost 4 bases to trimming and J lost 6 bases; unmatched junction nucleotides: 5. The CDR3 is 14 residues long. CDR1 and CDR2 from the germline V gene are MNHEY and SMNVEV (reference sequence). The CDR3 spells CASSSGLAAGELFF. The DNA of the CDR3 is TGTGCCAGCAGTTCGGGGCTAGCGGCCGGGGAGCTGTTTTTT.

This clonotype was detected only a few times. The V call is TRBV6-2 or TRBV6-3, the J call TRBJ1-1; D ambiguous. The V gene's germline CDR1 is MNHEY and CDR2 SVGEGT. The CDR3 totals 14 residues. V was shortened by 2 bases and J by 0 bases, with 7 bases between the two germline ends. The CDR3 DNA follows: TGTGCCAGCAGTTACACGGCTATGAACACTGAAGCTTTCTTT. Protein sequence: CASSYTAMNTEAFF.

This clonotype has more than one count but fewer than ten. This rearrangement joins TRBV24-1 to TRBJ1-5; D not resolved. V gave up 4 bases and J gave up 3 bases, with 12 bases separating them. The CDR3 loop spans 15 amino acids. Germline loops: CDR1 KGHDR, CDR2 SFDVKD. The CDR3 DNA reads TGTGCCACCAGTGACCCCCGGACGGTCAATCAGCCCCAGCATTTT. Translated, it gives CATSDPRTVNQPQHF.

This chain connects TRBV7-8 to TRBJ2-7; tentatively, D is TRBD2 (5 bases). V lost 1 base and J lost 0, with 13 bases in between. CDR1 is SGHVS and CDR2 is FQNEAQ in the germline V gene. The CDR3 covers 16 residues. The CDR3 DNA sequence: TGTGCCAGCAGCTTAGTTGGTCCAAGCGGCTCCTACGAGCAGTACTTC. Translation: CASSLVGPSGSYEQYF.

Ten or more counts support this clonotype. This sequence joins TRBV20-1 and TRBJ2-3, with D uncertain. Germline V gene sequence: CDR1 DFQATT, CDR2 SNEGSKA (reference sequence). This CDR3 is built from 16 residues. V was pared by 6 bases and J by 3 bases, with 22 bases between. The CDR3 region has the DNA TGCAGTGCCCCAACCCGCACCCAGGAACCAACAGATACGCAGTATTTT. Its protein product is CSAPTRTQEPTDTQYF.

The chain uses TRBV29-1 and TRBJ1-1; the match to TRBD1 covers 7 bases. Trimming removed 4 bases from V and 7 bases from J; junction bases left unmatched: 6. Germline CDR1 SQVTM, CDR2 ANQGSEA. This CDR3 is built from 12 residues. Here the CDR3 reads CSVGQGGFEAFF. The CDR3 nucleotides read TGCAGCGTTGGACAGGGTGGGTTTGAAGCTTTCTTT.

Only a few counts were recorded for this clonotype. The V call is TRBV6-2 or TRBV6-3, the J call TRBJ1-2; D is ambiguous. Germline CDR1 and CDR2: MNHEY and SVGEGT. This CDR3 spans 16 amino acids. V lost 1 base and J 3 bases, leaving 15 bases between the germline ends. CDR3 amino acids: CASSYWAANEDYGYTF. CDR3 coding DNA: TGTGCCAGCAGTTACTGGGCTGCTAATGAGGACTATGGCTACACCTTC.

This clonotype was seen only a few times. The V gene is TRBV7-2, the J gene TRBJ2-4, with D tentatively TRBD1 or TRBD2 (6 bases each). The CDR3 length is 12 residues. Trimming cost V 1 base and J 14 bases, with 12 bases left between them. Germline CDR1 reads SGHTA; CDR2 reads FQGNSA. The DNA of the CDR3 is TGTGCCAGCAGCTTAGACGCGGGACACAAGTACTTC. It specifies CASSLDAGHKYF.

This clonotype appeared a few times. The chain has TRBV6-5 and TRBJ1-5; 9 bases map to TRBD1. CDR1 MNHEY and CDR2 SVGAGI come from the germline V gene. V dropped 6 bases and J dropped 5; count of bases not matched to a gene: 8. This CDR3 has 15 residues. CDR3 sequence: CASSRGQGAHQPQHF. CDR3 sequence (DNA): TGTGCCAGCAGCCGGGGACAGGGAGCCCATCAGCCCCAGCATTTT.

In its sample, this clonotype was seen many times. J is TRBJ1-5 and V is TRBV6-5, with TRBD1 matching 9 bases. After removal of 2 bases from V and 7 bases from J, the junction contained 3 bases not matched to a gene. CDR3 length equals 14 residues. In germline, CDR1 is MNHEY, CDR2 SVGAGI. The CDR3 reads CASSYGQGQQPQHF. The CDR3 nucleotides are TGTGCCAGCAGTTACGGACAGGGGCAACAGCCCCAGCATTTT.